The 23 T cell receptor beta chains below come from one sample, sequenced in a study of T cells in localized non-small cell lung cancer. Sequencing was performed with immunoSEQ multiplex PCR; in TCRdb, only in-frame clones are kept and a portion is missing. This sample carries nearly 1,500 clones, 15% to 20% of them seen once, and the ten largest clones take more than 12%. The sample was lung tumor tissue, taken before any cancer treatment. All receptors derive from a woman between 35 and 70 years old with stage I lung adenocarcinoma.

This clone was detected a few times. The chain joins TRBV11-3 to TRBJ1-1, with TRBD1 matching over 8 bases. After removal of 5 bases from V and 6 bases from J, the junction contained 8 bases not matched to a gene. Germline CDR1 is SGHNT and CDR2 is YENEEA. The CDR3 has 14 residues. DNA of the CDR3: TGTGCCAGCAGCCTACAGGGGGTATCGGCTGAAGCTTTCTTT. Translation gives CASSLQGVSAEAFF. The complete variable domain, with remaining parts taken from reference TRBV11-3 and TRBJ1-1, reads EAGVVQSPRYKIIEKKQPVAFWCNPISGHNTLYWYLQNLGQGPELLIRYENEEAVDDSQLPKDRFSAERLKGVDSTLKIQPAELGDSAVYLCASSLQGVSAEAFFGQGTRLTVV.

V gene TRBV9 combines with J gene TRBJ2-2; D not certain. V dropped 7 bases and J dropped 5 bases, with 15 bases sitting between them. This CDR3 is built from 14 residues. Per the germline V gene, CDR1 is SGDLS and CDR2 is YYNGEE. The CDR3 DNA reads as TGTGCCAGCGAGCCTGGAAAGGATACCGGGGAGCTGTTTTTT. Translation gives CASEPGKDTGELFF.

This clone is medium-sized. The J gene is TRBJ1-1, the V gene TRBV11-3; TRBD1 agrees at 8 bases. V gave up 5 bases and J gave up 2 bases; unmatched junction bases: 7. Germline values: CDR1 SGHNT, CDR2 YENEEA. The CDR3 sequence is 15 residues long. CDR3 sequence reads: CASSPTGTGNTEAFF. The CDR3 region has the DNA TGTGCCAGCAGCCCCACCGGGACAGGAAACACTGAAGCTTTCTTT.

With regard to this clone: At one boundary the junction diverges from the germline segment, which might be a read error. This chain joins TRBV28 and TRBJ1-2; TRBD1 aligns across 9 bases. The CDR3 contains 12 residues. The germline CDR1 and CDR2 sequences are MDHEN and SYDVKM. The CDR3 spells CASSLPGQGRAF. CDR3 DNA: TGTGCCAGCAGTTTACCGGGACAGGGTAGAGCCTTC.

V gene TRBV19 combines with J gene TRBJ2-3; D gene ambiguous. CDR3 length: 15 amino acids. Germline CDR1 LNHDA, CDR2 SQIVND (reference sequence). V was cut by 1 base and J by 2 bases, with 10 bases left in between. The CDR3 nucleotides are TGTGCCAGTAGTATAGCGCCAGGACCCACAGATACGCAGTATTTT. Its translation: CASSIAPGPTDTQYF.

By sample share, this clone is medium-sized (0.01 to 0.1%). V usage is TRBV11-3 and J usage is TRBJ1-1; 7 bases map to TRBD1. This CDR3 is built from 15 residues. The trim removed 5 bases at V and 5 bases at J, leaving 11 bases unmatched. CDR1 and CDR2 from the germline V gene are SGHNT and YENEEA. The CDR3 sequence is CASSLRGQAGTEAFF. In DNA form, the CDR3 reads TGTGCCAGCAGCCTCCGTGGACAGGCGGGGACTGAAGCTTTCTTT.

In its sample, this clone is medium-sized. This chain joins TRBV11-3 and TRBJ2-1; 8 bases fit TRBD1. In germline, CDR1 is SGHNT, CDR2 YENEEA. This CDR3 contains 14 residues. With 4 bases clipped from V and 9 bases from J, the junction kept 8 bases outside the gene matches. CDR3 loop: CASSYGQGASEQFF. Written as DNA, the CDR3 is TGTGCCAGCAGCTACGGGCAGGGGGCGAGTGAGCAGTTCTTC.

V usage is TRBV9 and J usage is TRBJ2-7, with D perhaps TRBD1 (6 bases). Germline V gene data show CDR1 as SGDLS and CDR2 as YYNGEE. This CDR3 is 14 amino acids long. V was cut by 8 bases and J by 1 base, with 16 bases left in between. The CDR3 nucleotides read TGTGCCAGTACAAAGGACAGATCGTCCTACGAGCAGTACTTC. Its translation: CASTKDRSSYEQYF.

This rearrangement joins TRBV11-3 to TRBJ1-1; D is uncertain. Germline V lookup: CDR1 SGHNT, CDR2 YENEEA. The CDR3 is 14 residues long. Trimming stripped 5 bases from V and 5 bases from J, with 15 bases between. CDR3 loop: CASSELPGGTEAFF. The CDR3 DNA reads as TGTGCCAGCAGCGAATTACCAGGTGGGACTGAAGCTTTCTTT.

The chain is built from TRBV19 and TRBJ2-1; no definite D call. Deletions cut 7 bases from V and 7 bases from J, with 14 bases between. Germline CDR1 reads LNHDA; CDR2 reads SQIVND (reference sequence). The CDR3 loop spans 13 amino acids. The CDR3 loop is CASTSRKGNEQFF. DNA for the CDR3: TGTGCCAGTACCTCGAGGAAAGGGAATGAGCAGTTCTTC. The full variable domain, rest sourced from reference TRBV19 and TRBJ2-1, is DGGITQSPKYLFRKEGQNVTLSCEQNLNHDAMYWYRQDPGQGLRLIYYSQIVNDFQKGDIAEGYSVSREKKESFPLTVTSAQKNPTAFYLCASTSRKGNEQFFGPGTRLTVL.

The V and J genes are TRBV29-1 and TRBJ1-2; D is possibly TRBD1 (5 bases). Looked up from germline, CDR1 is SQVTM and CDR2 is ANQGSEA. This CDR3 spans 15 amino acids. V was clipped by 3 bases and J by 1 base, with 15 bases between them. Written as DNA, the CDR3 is TGCAGCGTTGACTCCTCAGGGCCGAATAACTATGGCTACACCTTC. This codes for CSVDSSGPNNYGYTF.

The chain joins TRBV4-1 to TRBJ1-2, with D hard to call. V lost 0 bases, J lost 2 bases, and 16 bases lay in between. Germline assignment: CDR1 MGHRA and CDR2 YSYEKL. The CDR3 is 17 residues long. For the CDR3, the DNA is TGCGCCAGCAGCCAAGAAAGCGCGGGCCGGTCAAACTATGGCTACACCTTC. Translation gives CASSQESAGRSNYGYTF.

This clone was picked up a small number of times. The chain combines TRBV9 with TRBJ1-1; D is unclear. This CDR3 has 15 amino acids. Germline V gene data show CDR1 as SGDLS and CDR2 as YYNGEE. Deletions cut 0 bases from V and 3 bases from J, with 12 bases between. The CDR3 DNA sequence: TGTGCCAGCAGCGTAGGGACTTACACAGACACTGAAGCTTTCTTT. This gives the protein CASSVGTYTDTEAFF. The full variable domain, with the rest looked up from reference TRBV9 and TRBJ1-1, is DSGVTQTPKHLITATGQRVTLRCSPRSGDLSVYWYQQSLDQGLQFLIQYYNGEERAKGNILERFSAQQFPDLHSELNLSSLELGDSALYFCASSVGTYTDTEAFFGQGTRLTVV.

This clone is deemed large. Here the CDR3 reads CASSNPTVYYGYTF. CDR3 nucleotides: TGTGCCAGCAGTAACCCGACAGTTTACTATGGCTACACCTTC. The chain links TRBV6-8 to TRBJ1-2; weak D call: TRBD1 (5 bases). The ends were cut back, 5 bases at V and 3 bases at J, with 13 bases in the middle. The CDR3 runs to 14 residues. Germline loops: CDR1 MNHGY, CDR2 SAAAGT.

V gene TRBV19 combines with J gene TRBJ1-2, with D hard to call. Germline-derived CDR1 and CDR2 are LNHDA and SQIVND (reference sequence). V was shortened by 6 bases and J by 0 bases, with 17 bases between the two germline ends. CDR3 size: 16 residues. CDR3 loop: CASREDRLHPNYGYTF. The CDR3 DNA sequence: TGTGCCAGTAGGGAGGACCGATTACACCCTAACTATGGCTACACCTTC.

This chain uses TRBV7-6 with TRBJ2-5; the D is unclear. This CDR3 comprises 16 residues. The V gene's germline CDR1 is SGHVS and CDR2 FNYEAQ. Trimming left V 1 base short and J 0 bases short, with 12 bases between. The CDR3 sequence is CASSLGRTLYQETQYF. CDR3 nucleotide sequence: TGTGCCAGCAGCTTAGGGCGGACCCTGTACCAAGAGACCCAGTACTTC.

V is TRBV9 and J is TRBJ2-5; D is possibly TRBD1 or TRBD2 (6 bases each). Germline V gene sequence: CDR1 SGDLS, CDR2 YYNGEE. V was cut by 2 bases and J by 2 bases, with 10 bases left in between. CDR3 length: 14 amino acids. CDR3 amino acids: CASSVGGAQETQYF. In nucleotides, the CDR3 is TGTGCCAGCAGCGTCGGGGGCGCACAAGAGACCCAGTACTTC.

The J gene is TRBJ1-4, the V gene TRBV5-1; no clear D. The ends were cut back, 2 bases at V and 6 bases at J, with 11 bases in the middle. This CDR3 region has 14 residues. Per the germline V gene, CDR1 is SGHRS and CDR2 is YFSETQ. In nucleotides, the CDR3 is TGCGCCAGCAGCTTTGCAGGAAGGGATGAAAAACTGTTTTTT. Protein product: CASSFAGRDEKLFF.

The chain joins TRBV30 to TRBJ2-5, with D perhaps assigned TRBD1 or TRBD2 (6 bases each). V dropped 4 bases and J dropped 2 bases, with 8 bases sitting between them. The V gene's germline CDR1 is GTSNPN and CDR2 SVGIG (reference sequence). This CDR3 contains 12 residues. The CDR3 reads CAWKGGQETQYF. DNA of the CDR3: TGTGCCTGGAAAGGGGGGCAAGAGACCCAGTACTTC.

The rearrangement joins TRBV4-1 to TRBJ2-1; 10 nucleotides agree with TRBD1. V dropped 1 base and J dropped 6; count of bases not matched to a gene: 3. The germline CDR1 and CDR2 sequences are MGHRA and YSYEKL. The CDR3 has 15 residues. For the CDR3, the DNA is TGCGCCAGCAGCCAAGGGACAGGGGGTTTCAATGAGCAGTTCTTC. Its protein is CASSQGTGGFNEQFF.

The CDR3 is CASRAAGTGIYEQYF. The CDR3 DNA reads as TGTGCCAGCAGGGCTGCCGGGACAGGGATCTACGAGCAGTACTTC. V usage is TRBV6-8 and J usage is TRBJ2-7; TRBD1 matches at 9 bases. CDR3 length: 15 residues. Germline CDR1 and CDR2: MNHGY and SAAAGT. Germline trimming cut 6 bases from V and 3 bases from J; bases unmatched to any gene: 9.

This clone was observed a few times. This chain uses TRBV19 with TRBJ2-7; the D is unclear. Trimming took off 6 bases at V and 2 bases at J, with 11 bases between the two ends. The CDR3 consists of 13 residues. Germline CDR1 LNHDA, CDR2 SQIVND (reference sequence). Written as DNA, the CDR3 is TGTGCCAGTAGCGGAGACGGAACCTACGAGCAGTACTTC. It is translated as CASSGDGTYEQYF.

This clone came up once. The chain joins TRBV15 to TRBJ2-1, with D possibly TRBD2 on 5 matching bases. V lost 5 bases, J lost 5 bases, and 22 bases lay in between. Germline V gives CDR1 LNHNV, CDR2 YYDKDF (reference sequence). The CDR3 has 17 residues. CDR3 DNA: TGTGCCACCAGCCCACGGGGTCGGGGAGTCTTTAACAATGAGCAGTTCTTC. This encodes CATSPRGRGVFNNEQFF. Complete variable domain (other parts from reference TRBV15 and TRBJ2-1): DAMVIQNPRYQVTQFGKPVTLSCSQTLNHNVMYWYQQKSSQAPKLLFHYYDKDFNNEADTPDNFQSRRPNTSFCFLDIRSPGLGDTAMYLCATSPRGRGVFNNEQFFGPGTRLTVL.